These T cell receptor beta chains were read from a single sample in a study of T cell responses to AZD1222 COVID-19 vaccine. Profiled with immunoSEQ multiplex PCR; TCRdb holds only in-frame clones, not every one. This sample has roughly 100,000 clones, with around 90% found just once. Sequenced here: peripheral blood, sampled on day 0 of AZD1222 vaccination. These TCRs come from an adult in good health. The CDR3 runs from the conserved cysteine through the conserved F or W. Fields, in order: V gene, J gene, CDR3 length, CDR3 protein.

V gene: TRBV2; J gene: TRBJ2-4; CDR3 length: 15; CDR3 protein: CASSEAGDASPIQYF
V gene: TRBV4-2; J gene: TRBJ2-2; CDR3 length: 15; CDR3 protein: CASSQGQAGTGELFF
V gene: TRBV12-3/TRBV12-4; J gene: TRBJ1-3; CDR3 length: 13; CDR3 protein: CASSLSSGNTIYF
V gene: TRBV12-3/TRBV12-4; J gene: TRBJ2-5; CDR3 length: 12; CDR3 protein: CASSLGRQPQYF
V gene: TRBV27; J gene: TRBJ1-1; CDR3 length: 14; CDR3 protein: CASSLSGQVHIAFF
V gene: TRBV29-1; J gene: TRBJ1-2; CDR3 length: 13; CDR3 protein: CSVDVRGNYGYTF
V gene: TRBV10-3; J gene: TRBJ2-5; CDR3 length: 13; CDR3 protein: CAISEGTGENQYF
V gene: TRBV5-1; J gene: TRBJ1-3; CDR3 length: 15; CDR3 protein: CASSLSGLPDGPIYF
V gene: TRBV13; J gene: TRBJ1-6; CDR3 length: 19; CDR3 protein: CASSGSGTGASSYNSPLHF
V gene: TRBV19; J gene: TRBJ1-4; CDR3 length: 20; CDR3 protein: CASSIEQPRGGPIWGEKLFF
V gene: TRBV11-3; J gene: TRBJ2-1; CDR3 length: 14; CDR3 protein: CASREGAGTNEQFF
V gene: TRBV11-2; J gene: TRBJ1-2; CDR3 length: 13; CDR3 protein: CASSLRTNYGYTF
V gene: TRBV6-5; J gene: TRBJ1-2; CDR3 length: 15; CDR3 protein: CASSEGEITGNGYTF
V gene: TRBV2; J gene: TRBJ2-5; CDR3 length: 15; CDR3 protein: CASSGGTGGQETQYF
V gene: TRBV4-1; J gene: TRBJ2-1; CDR3 length: 15; CDR3 protein: CASSSLGPAGNEQFF
V gene: TRBV19; J gene: TRBJ1-3; CDR3 length: 15; CDR3 protein: CASSIVAGYRNTIYF
V gene: TRBV7-8; J gene: TRBJ1-6; CDR3 length: 17; CDR3 protein: CASSLGRYPGQKGPLHF
V gene: TRBV10-3; J gene: TRBJ1-2; CDR3 length: 14; CDR3 protein: CAISASGSKGGYTF